The TCR beta chain under discussion was sequenced for a study of Graves' ophthalmopathy and Graves' hyperthyroidism. Study in general: Investigators collected peripheral blood at initial diagnosis, before any treatment was given.

Clinical symptoms, serum thyroxine, TRAb, thyroid ultrasound and orbital computed tomography were relied on for diagnosis. An approximately 10 ml volume of fresh peripheral blood provided the PBMCs. CDR1 is ENHRY and CDR2 is SYGVKD in the germline V gene. The CDR3 extends over 12 amino acids. Comments on this clonotype: The antigen is not known. At one boundary the junction diverges from the germline segment, which might be a read error.

Researchers took RNA transcripts and amplified TCR beta CDR3 regions from them. Second-round multiplex PCR followed a first-round RT-PCR using HTBI primers. TCRdb re-derived calls from the multiplex PCR reads in MiXCR, one entry per CDR3 protein. Of 240,000 or so distinct CDR3 sequences in the sample, around 45% were seen once. Study-level points and caveats: Clonotypes were expanded in thyroid at above 0.001 frequency, and most also appeared in blood.

The sample was peripheral blood. The sequence was obtained from an adult man with Graves' ophthalmopathy. The chain is built from TRBV10-3 and TRBJ1-5; D unclear. The CDR3: CASSYMKQPQHF. The CDR3 bases are TGTGCCAGCAGTTACATGAAACAGCCCCAGCATTTT.